This T cell receptor beta chain was obtained from a study of CD8+CD57+ T cells in acquired aplastic anemia. Study in general: The DNA of sorted CD4+ and CD8+ cells averaged approximately 2.9 ug. Study outcomes and limitations: Roughly 31 CD8+ CDR3 sequences occurred in both the patients and the controls.

A remark on this clonotype: Its antigen is not identified.

It was genomic DNA that served as the template for profiling TCR beta VDJ and CDR3. Using its own MiXCR run on the reads, TCRdb lists one record per CDR3 protein. This table holds roughly 200,000 distinct CDR3 sequences, about 60% found once. Patients chosen for sequencing had shown CD8+CD57+ cell expansion by flow cytometry. The sequenced sample consisted of sorted CD4+, CD8+, or CD8+CD57+ T cells (not recorded which) from PBMCs. The receptor was isolated from a human donor with aplastic anemia.

The CDR3 DNA sequence: TGTGCCAGCAGTGACGGGCGGGGGGGTGACAATGAGCAGTTCTTC. This translates into CASSDGRGGDNEQFF. This rearrangement joins TRBV6-4 to TRBJ2-1, with 9 bases identical to TRBD2. Germline assignment: CDR1 MRHNA and CDR2 SNTAGT. The CDR3 length is 15 residues. Trimming cost V 2 bases and J 5 bases; bases outside gene matches: 4.